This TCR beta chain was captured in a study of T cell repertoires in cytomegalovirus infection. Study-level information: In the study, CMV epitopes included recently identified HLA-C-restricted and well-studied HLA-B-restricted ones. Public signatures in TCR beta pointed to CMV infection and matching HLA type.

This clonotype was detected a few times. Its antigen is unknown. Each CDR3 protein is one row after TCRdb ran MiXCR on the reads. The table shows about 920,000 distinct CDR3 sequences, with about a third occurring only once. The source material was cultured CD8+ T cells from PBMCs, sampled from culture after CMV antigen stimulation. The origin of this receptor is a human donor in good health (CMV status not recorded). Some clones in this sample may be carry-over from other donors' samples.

The CDR3 DNA sequence: TGTGCCAGCAGTTTATACAGGCAAGAGACCCAGTACTTC. This translates into CASSLYRQETQYF. The chain has TRBV28 and TRBJ2-5, with D perhaps matching TRBD1 (5 bases). The CDR3 has 13 residues. CDR1 and CDR2 from the germline V gene are MDHEN and SYDVKM. The V end was cut by 1 base, the J end by 2 bases, with 5 bases between.